These 9 T cell receptor beta chains came from one sample sequenced in a study of blood T cells in healthy people across ages. Through a sample-barcoded 5' primer and a J-beta primer mix, a second PCR was run for roughly 6 to 12 cycles. MiXCR, applied by TCRdb to the 5' RACE reads, yields one record per CDR3 protein. The data hold about 800,000 distinct CDR3 sequences, with 25% observed a single time. These data were likewise used in another study, on T cells of mothers and their children.

The sample taken for sequencing was blood. The receptors shown here come from a boy younger than 18 in good health.

This clonotype has only a few counts. The rearrangement links TRBV28 to TRBJ1-2, with D unresolved. CDR3 length: 12 residues. Germline V gene lookup returns CDR1 MDHEN and CDR2 SYDVKM. Between the trimmed V and J ends, which lost 9 bases and 4 bases, there was a span of 12 bases. In nucleotides, the CDR3 is TGTGCCAGTGAGACGGCTGCCTATGGCTACACCTTC. Translating it yields CASETAAYGYTF.

This chain links TRBV20-1 with TRBJ2-7; 10 bases are a match to TRBD2. The ends lost 0 bases at V and 5 bases at J; junction bases unmatched: 7. The CDR3 is made up of 15 amino acids. Germline-derived CDR1 and CDR2 are DFQATT and SNEGSKA (reference sequence). The CDR3 DNA reads as TGCAGTGCTAGAGATCGGGTTAGCGGGGGGCACGAGCAGTACTTC. Translating gives CSARDRVSGGHEQYF.

Here the CDR3 reads CASSIQGEETQYF. In DNA, the CDR3 is TGCGCCAGCAGCATACAGGGGGAGGAGACCCAGTACTTC. V gene TRBV5-1 combines with J gene TRBJ2-5; 8 bases are shared with TRBD1. CDR1 and CDR2 from the germline V gene are SGHRS and YFSETQ. The CDR3 covers 13 residues. V was pared by 4 bases and J by 5 bases, with 4 bases of the junction left unmatched. Looking up the rest from reference TRBV5-1 and TRBJ2-5 gives the full variable domain: KAGVTQTPRYLIKTRGQQVTLSCSPISGHRSVSWYQQTPGQGLQFLFEYFSETQRNKGNFPGRFSGRQFSNSRSEMNVSTLELGDSALYLCASSIQGEETQYFGPGTRLLVL.

The rearrangement joins TRBV10-3 to TRBJ1-5; unclear D gene. Germline V gene lookup returns CDR1 ENHRY and CDR2 SYGVKD. The ends were cut back, 0 bases at V and 7 bases at J, with 10 bases in the middle. The CDR3 totals 14 residues. The CDR3 DNA sequence: TGTGCCATCAGTGAGTCTGGCGAGGGACAGCCCCAGCATTTT. It is translated as CAISESGEGQPQHF.

This chain links TRBV20-1 with TRBJ2-1, with D maybe TRBD2 (6 bases). Trimming took 6 bases from V and 8 from J, leaving 20 bases between them. CDR3 length: 14 residues. The V gene's germline CDR1 is DFQATT and CDR2 SNEGSKA (reference sequence). The CDR3 is CSAPVSGGAYEQFF. The CDR3 DNA reads as TGCAGTGCCCCTGTAAGCGGAGGGGCCTATGAGCAGTTCTTC.

CDR3 sequence reads: CASSSNGDRGQDTEAFF. The CDR3 DNA sequence: TGTGCCAGCAGCTCAAACGGGGACAGGGGGCAGGACACTGAAGCTTTCTTT. This sequence joins TRBV7-2 and TRBJ1-1; TRBD1 matches at 12 bases. In germline, CDR1 is SGHTA, CDR2 FQGNSA. J lost 3 bases, V lost 4 bases, and 9 bases had no gene match. This CDR3 contains 17 residues.

CDR3 region: CASSETDHIQYF. The CDR3, as DNA: TGTGCCAGCAGTGAGACGGACCACATTCAGTACTTC. The chain is built from TRBV6-1 and TRBJ2-4; D is ambiguous. The CDR3 loop spans 12 amino acids. V lost 3 bases and J 8 bases, leaving 8 bases between the germline ends. Germline values: CDR1 MNHNS, CDR2 SASEGT.

This clonotype was found a few times. A read error may account for a junction end that differs from germline. The rearrangement uses TRBV7-3 and TRBJ2-1; D is possibly TRBD2 (5 bases). CDR1 SGHTA and CDR2 FQGTGA come from the germline V gene. The CDR3 totals 14 residues. The CDR3 region is CACSLTPMDSGQFF. CDR3 DNA sequence: TGTGCCTGCAGCTTAACTCCGATGGACTCCGGGCAGTTCTTC.

CDR3 nucleotide sequence: TGTGCCAGCAGTCTAGGACAAGCCCCATACAGCAATCAGCCCCAGCATTTT. This translates into CASSLGQAPYSNQPQHF. The rearrangement joins TRBV28 to TRBJ1-5; D might be TRBD1 (5 bases). Germline-derived CDR1 and CDR2 are MDHEN and SYDVKM. V lost 5 bases to trimming and J lost 1 base, with 18 bases between them. This CDR3 contains 17 residues. Supplemented by reference TRBV28 and TRBJ1-5, the full variable domain reads DVKVTQSSRYLVKRTGEKVFLECVQDMDHENMFWYRQDPGLGLRLIYFSYDVKMKEKGDIPEGYSVSREKKERFSLILESASTNQTSMYLCASSLGQAPYSNQPQHFGDGTRLSIL.